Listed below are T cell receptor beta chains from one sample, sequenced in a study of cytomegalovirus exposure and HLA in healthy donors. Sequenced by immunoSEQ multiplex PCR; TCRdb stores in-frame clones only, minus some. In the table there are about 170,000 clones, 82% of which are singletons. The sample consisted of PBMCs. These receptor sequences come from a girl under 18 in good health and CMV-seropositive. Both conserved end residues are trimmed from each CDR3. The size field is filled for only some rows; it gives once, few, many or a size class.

ASSMLPGQYNEQF TRBV6-5 13 NA
ASSSKPGTGHEQY TRBV19 13 NA
ASRTKTGGYGYT TRBV27 12 NA
ATSRGGPNQPQH TRBV15 12 once
ASNAPGQGVYGYT TRBV28 13 few
ASSLGSRGWETEAF TRBV5-1 14 NA
ASSLGRGVDYGYT TRBV5-8 13 NA
ASSPNPAAPLTDTQY TRBV18 15 few
ASSRLITSGANVLT TRBV11-2 14 NA
ASRLAGMYQETRY TRBV2 13 NA
ASSYTVDYGYT TRBV6-6 11 NA
ASSTQRGTYEQY TRBV18 12 NA
ASSLVAGAQRDEQF TRBV5-1 14 NA